Following are 4 T cell receptor beta chains from one sample sequenced in a study of cytomegalovirus exposure and HLA in healthy donors. 60 Vbeta and 13 Jbeta primers were used in PCR. TCRdb's table, derived via immunoSEQ multiplex PCR, lists solely in-frame clones and lacks some. In total, the table holds around 42,000 clones. The sequenced sample was PBMCs. Receptors originate from a man aged 25 to 45 in good health and CMV-seronegative.

This chain links TRBV18 with TRBJ1-4, with D maybe TRBD1 (6 bases). Germline CDR1 and CDR2: KGHSH and LQKENI. The CDR3 spans 13 residues. V lost 1 base and J lost 6, with 6 bases in between. The CDR3 nucleotides are TGTGCCAGCTCACCACAGGGGGATGAAAAACTGTTTTTT. Translating gives CASSPQGDEKLFF.

This sequence joins TRBV29-1 and TRBJ2-1, with TRBD2 matching over 11 bases. Trimming removed 7 bases from V and 7 bases from J; junction bases left unmatched: 6. The CDR3 covers 13 residues. Germline CDR1 SQVTM, CDR2 ANQGSEA. The CDR3 DNA follows: TGCAGCGAGGGGAGACTAGCGGGGAATGAGCAGTTCTTC. As protein: CSEGRLAGNEQFF.

This chain uses TRBV29-1 with TRBJ1-1; D uncertain. Trimming cost V 7 bases and J 8 bases, with 14 bases left between them. Germline V gene data show CDR1 as SQVTM and CDR2 as ANQGSEA. This CDR3 spans 11 amino acids. DNA for the CDR3: TGCAGCGCCGCGAAAGCCTGGGAAGCTTTCTTT. Encoded protein: CSAAKAWEAFF.

CDR3 amino acids: CASSEQQVWGNQPQHF. CDR3 DNA: TGTGCCAGCAGTGAGCAACAGGTTTGGGGCAATCAGCCCCAGCATTTT. V and J are TRBV2 and TRBJ1-5, with D perhaps matching TRBD1 (5 bases). The CDR3 contains 16 residues. Germline V lookup: CDR1 SNHLY, CDR2 FYNNEI. Trimming cost V 3 bases and J 2 bases, with 14 bases left between them.